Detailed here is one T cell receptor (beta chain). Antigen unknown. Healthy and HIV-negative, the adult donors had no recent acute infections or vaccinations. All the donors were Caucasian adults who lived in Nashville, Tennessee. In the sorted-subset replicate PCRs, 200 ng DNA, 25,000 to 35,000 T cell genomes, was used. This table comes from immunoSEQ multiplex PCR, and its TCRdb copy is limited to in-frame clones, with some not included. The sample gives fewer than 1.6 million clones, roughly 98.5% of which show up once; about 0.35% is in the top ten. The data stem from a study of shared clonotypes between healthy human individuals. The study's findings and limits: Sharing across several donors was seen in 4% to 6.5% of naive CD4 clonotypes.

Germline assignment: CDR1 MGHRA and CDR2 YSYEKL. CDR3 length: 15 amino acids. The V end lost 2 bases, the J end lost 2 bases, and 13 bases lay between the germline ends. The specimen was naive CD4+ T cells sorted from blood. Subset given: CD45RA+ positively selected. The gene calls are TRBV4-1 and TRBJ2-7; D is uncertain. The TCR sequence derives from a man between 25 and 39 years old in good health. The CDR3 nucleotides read TGCGCCAGCAGCCAATCCGGGTCTTACACCTACGAGCAGTACTTC. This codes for CASSQSGSYTYEQYF.